This T cell receptor (beta chain) was documented in a study of T cell responses to AZD1222 COVID-19 vaccine. Overall study findings and caveats: CD4 TCRs linked to vaccination spanned spike, dominating at 160-218 and 743-854.

Comment on this clone: Its specificity is not known.

V was clipped by 8 bases and J by 0 bases, with 23 bases between them. Germline V gene data show CDR1 as SGHTA and CDR2 as FQGNSA. The CDR3 is made up of 17 amino acids. Some clones are missing from TCRdb's copy, which holds only in-frame ones; the method was immunoSEQ multiplex PCR. The top ten hold about 5% of the sample, which has 150,000 or so clones, roughly nine tenths seen once. This chain joins TRBV7-2 and TRBJ2-7, with D perhaps assigned TRBD1 or TRBD2 (5 bases each). Source: peripheral blood, taken on day 0 of AZD1222 vaccination. This TCR derives from an adult in good health. The CDR3 reads CASAPQAGATSSYEQYF. CDR3 bases: TGTGCCAGCGCTCCCCAAGCCGGGGCCACCTCCTCCTACGAGCAGTACTTC. The variable domain in full, completed from reference TRBV7-2 and TRBJ2-7, reads GAGVSQSPSNKVTEKGKDVELRCDPISGHTALYWYRQSLGQGLEFLIYFQGNSAPDKSGLPSDRFSAERTGGSVSTLTIQRTQQEDSAVYLCASAPQAGATSSYEQYFGPGTRLTVT.